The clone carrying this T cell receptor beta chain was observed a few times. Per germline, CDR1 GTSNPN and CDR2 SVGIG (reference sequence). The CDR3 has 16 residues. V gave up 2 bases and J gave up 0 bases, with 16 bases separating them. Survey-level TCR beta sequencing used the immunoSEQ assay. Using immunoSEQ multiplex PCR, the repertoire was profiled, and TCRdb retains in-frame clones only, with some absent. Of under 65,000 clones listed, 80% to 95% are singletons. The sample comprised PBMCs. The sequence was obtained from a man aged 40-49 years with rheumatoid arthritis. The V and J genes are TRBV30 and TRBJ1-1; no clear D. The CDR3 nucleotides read TGTGCCTGGAGTTCAAGGCCCGGGCAGATGAACACTGAAGCTTTCTTT. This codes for CAWSSRPGQMNTEAFF.